Presented here are 29 T cell receptor beta chains from one specimen sequenced in a study of control samples from healthy donors and cancer patients. The repertoire was sequenced with immunoSEQ multiplex PCR; TCRdb's copy has only in-frame clones and lacks some. The sample comprises some 120,000 clones, about 92% of which are singletons, and over 1.5% rests with the top ten. The specimen sequenced was PBMCs. The receptors were sampled from a man aged 50 to 59 with head and neck cancer.

This clone was recorded once. This chain joins TRBV21-1 and TRBJ1-1. TRBV21-1 is a recognized pseudogene. The CDR3 runs 12 residues. The CDR3: CASSGGNTEAFF. CDR3 bases: TGTGCCAGCAGCGGCGGGAACACTGAAGCTTTCTTT.

The gene calls are TRBV7-2 and TRBJ1-1; perhaps TRBD1 as D (6 bases). The V gene's germline CDR1 is SGHTA and CDR2 FQGNSA. CDR3 length equals 14 residues. V was trimmed by 4 bases and J by 10 bases, leaving 19 bases between them. The CDR3 sequence: CASSSRGGAWGAFF. The CDR3 region has the DNA TGTGCCAGCAGCTCTAGAGGGGGGGCGTGGGGAGCTTTCTTT.

V gene TRBV7-9 combines with J gene TRBJ1-1; D remains unclear. This CDR3 spans 13 amino acids. Germline values: CDR1 SEHNR, CDR2 FQNEAQ (reference sequence). V lost 6 bases and J 3 bases, leaving 11 bases between the germline ends. The CDR3 sequence: CASRQVDHTEAFF. The DNA for the CDR3 is TGTGCCAGCAGGCAGGTGGATCACACTGAAGCTTTCTTT.

This clone was seen a handful of times. This chain links TRBV10-3 with TRBJ2-7, with TRBD2 matching over 13 bases. CDR3 size: 17 residues. In germline, CDR1 is ENHRY, CDR2 SYGVKD. V was pared by 4 bases and J by 6 bases, with 12 bases of the junction left unmatched. The CDR3 nucleotides read TGTGCCATCAGTGGTAGGACAGGGACTAGCGGGGTGCCCGAGCAGTACTTC. It is translated as CAISGRTGTSGVPEQYF.

The sample holds many counts of this clone. The gene calls are TRBV7-3 and TRBJ1-6; D not certain. The V gene's germline CDR1 is SGHTA and CDR2 FQGTGA. V shed 0 bases and J shed 4 bases, with 4 bases lying between them. CDR3 length: 14 residues. The CDR3 coding sequence is TGTGCCAGCAGCTTAACAGGGTATAATTCACCCCTCCACTTT. It is translated as CASSLTGYNSPLHF. The full variable domain, rest sourced from reference TRBV7-3 and TRBJ1-6, is GAGVSQTPSNKVTEKGKYVELRCDPISGHTALYWYRQSLGQGPEFLIYFQGTGAADDSGLPNDRFFAVRPEGSVSTLKIQRTERGDSAVYLCASSLTGYNSPLHFGNGTRLTVT.

The chain employs TRBV2 and TRBJ2-3; the D gene could be TRBD1 or TRBD2 (5 bases each). V was pared by 10 bases and J by 5 bases, with 16 bases between. This CDR3 has 13 residues. Germline assignment: CDR1 SNHLY and CDR2 FYNNEI. The CDR3 DNA reads as TGTGCCACCAAGGGAACTAGGGGAGATACGCAGTATTTT. Translating gives CATKGTRGDTQYF.

The gene calls are TRBV19 and TRBJ2-7; 9 bases are shared with TRBD1. V lost 5 bases to trimming and J lost 1 base; unmatched junction nucleotides: 15. Germline V CDR1 and CDR2: LNHDA, SQIVND (reference sequence). CDR3 length: 18 residues. CDR3 residues: CASSLNLQGAGVSYEQYF. CDR3 nucleotides: TGTGCCAGTAGTCTGAATTTACAGGGGGCCGGGGTTTCCTACGAGCAGTACTTC.

The chain couples TRBV6-5 to TRBJ1-2, with D perhaps TRBD1 (5 bases). Trimming took off 6 bases at V and 7 bases at J, with 21 bases between the two ends. The CDR3 runs 15 residues. From germline, CDR1 is MNHEY and CDR2 SVGAGI. CDR3 sequence: CASRPTGGDYGGYTF. In DNA form, the CDR3 reads TGTGCCAGCAGGCCGACCGGGGGGGACTATGGTGGCTACACCTTC.

The CDR3 bases are TGTGCCAGCACCTCTTTCACTGAAGCTTTCTTT. As protein: CASTSFTEAFF. The chain links TRBV12-3 or TRBV12-4 to TRBJ1-1; D gene uncertain. The CDR3 runs to 11 residues. Trimming stripped 7 bases from V and 4 bases from J, with 7 bases between.

The chain has TRBV15 and TRBJ1-1; D perhaps matches TRBD1 (5 bases). Germline lookup yields CDR1 LNHNV and CDR2 YYDKDF (reference sequence). The CDR3 contains 16 residues. V lost 1 base, J lost 1 base, and 13 bases lay in between. The CDR3: CATSRAGWGGNTEAFF. DNA of the CDR3: TGTGCCACCAGCAGAGCTGGCTGGGGGGGGAACACTGAAGCTTTCTTT.

This clone was recorded only once. V usage is TRBV4-2 and J usage is TRBJ1-4; the D gene is possibly TRBD1 (6 bases). Trimming shortened V by 2 bases and J by 8 bases, and 15 bases separated the two germline ends. Per germline, CDR1 LGHNA and CDR2 YNFKEQ. The length of the CDR3 is 15 residues. For the CDR3, the DNA is TGTGCCAGCAGCCAAAACAGGGTTTCTGAGGAAAAACTGTTTTTT. This gives the protein CASSQNRVSEEKLFF.

The rearrangement uses TRBV4-3 and TRBJ2-1; possibly TRBD1 for D (5 bases). From germline, CDR1 is LGHNA and CDR2 YSLEER. This CDR3 has 14 amino acids. V was cut by 4 bases and J by 5 bases, with 12 bases left in between. The CDR3 region has the DNA TGCGCCAGCAGCCGACGAAAAGGGGACAATGAGCAGTTCTTC. Its translation is CASSRRKGDNEQFF.

The chain employs TRBV30 and TRBJ2-1; D is uncertain. The CDR3 consists of 13 residues. Germline-derived CDR1 and CDR2 are GTSNPN and SVGIG (reference sequence). The ends were cut back, 0 bases at V and 5 bases at J, with 8 bases in the middle. The CDR3 spells CAWSVLGDNEQFF. CDR3 in DNA: TGTGCCTGGAGTGTACTGGGTGACAATGAGCAGTTCTTC.

The V call is TRBV5-6, the J call TRBJ1-6; no firm D call. CDR3 size: 13 residues. With 1 base removed from V and 10 bases from J, the gap between germline ends came to 9 bases. Germline values: CDR1 SGHDT, CDR2 YYEEEE. CDR3 residues: CASSLQGRSPLHF. CDR3 DNA sequence: TGTGCCAGCAGCTTGCAAGGCCGCTCACCCCTCCACTTT.

This sequence joins TRBV27 and TRBJ1-2; perhaps TRBD1 as D (6 bases). CDR3 size: 13 residues. V was clipped by 5 bases and J by 8 bases, with 15 bases between them. Germline values: CDR1 MNHEY, CDR2 SMNVEV (reference sequence). The CDR3 DNA is TGTGCCAGCAGTCCCGGGGGGGCGGGCGGCTACACCTTC. The encoded protein is CASSPGGAGGYTF.

The rearrangement joins TRBV7-3 to TRBJ2-7; 8 bases map to TRBD1. The CDR3 is made up of 15 amino acids. The J segment lost 3 bases and the V segment lost 5 bases, leaving 9 bases of the junction unmatched. Germline values: CDR1 SGHTA, CDR2 FQGTGA. CDR3 residues: CASSIDRGGLYEQYF. The CDR3 DNA is TGTGCCAGCAGCATCGACAGGGGCGGGCTCTACGAGCAGTACTTC. Variable domain in full (rest from reference TRBV7-3 and TRBJ2-7): GAGVSQTPSNKVTEKGKYVELRCDPISGHTALYWYRQSLGQGPEFLIYFQGTGAADDSGLPNDRFFAVRPEGSVSTLKIQRTERGDSAVYLCASSIDRGGLYEQYFGPGTRLTVT.

The chain has TRBV28 and TRBJ1-2; no reliable D call. Trimming removed 8 bases from V and 7 bases from J, with 8 bases in between. The germline V gene encodes CDR1 MDHEN and CDR2 SYDVKM. The CDR3 runs 10 residues. The CDR3 reads CASRHGGYTF. CDR3 sequence (DNA): TGTGCCAGCCGTCATGGTGGCTACACCTTC.

The rearrangement links TRBV18 to TRBJ2-3, with D perhaps matching TRBD2 (6 bases). The CDR3 contains 14 residues. The V end lost 6 bases, the J end lost 2 bases, and 12 bases lay between the germline ends. From germline, CDR1 is KGHSH and CDR2 LQKENI. The CDR3 reads CASSSRGATDTQYF. CDR3 nucleotides: TGTGCCAGCTCCTCCCGCGGGGCCACAGATACGCAGTATTTT.

This clone was counted once. The genes are TRBV5-8 and TRBJ1-5; D is perhaps TRBD1 (5 bases). The ends were cut back, 4 bases at V and 5 bases at J, with 16 bases in the middle. Germline CDR1 SGHTS, CDR2 YDEGEE. This CDR3 is built from 15 residues. The CDR3 sequence is CASSPGRTWDQPQHF. The CDR3 DNA reads TGTGCCAGCAGCCCGGGACGGACCTGGGATCAGCCCCAGCATTTT. Full variable domain (remainder filled in from reference TRBV5-8 and TRBJ1-5): EAGVTQSPTHLIKTRGQQATLRCSPISGHTSVYWYQQALGLGLQFLLWYDEGEERNRGNFPPRFSGRQFPNYSSELNVNALELEDSALYLCASSPGRTWDQPQHFGDGTRLSIL.

The chain recombines TRBV18 with TRBJ1-2; no definite D call. The germline gives CDR1 KGHSH, CDR2 LQKENI. This CDR3 contains 15 residues. Trimming removed 2 bases at V and 4 bases at J, with 14 bases between. The CDR3 protein is CASSPMRDGGYGYTF. CDR3 DNA sequence: TGTGCCAGCTCACCAATGAGGGATGGAGGCTATGGCTACACCTTC.

This sequence joins TRBV6-6 and TRBJ1-2; D not resolved. V dropped 2 bases and J dropped 6 bases, with 10 bases sitting between them. Germline V gene data show CDR1 as MNHNY and CDR2 as SVGAGI (reference sequence). The CDR3 is 13 amino acids. The CDR3 coding sequence is TGTGCCAGCAGTTACAATCGGGGTGATGGCTACACCTTC. Protein: CASSYNRGDGYTF.

This chain connects TRBV21-1 to TRBJ2-3; the DNA was not used to check the table's D call, TRBD1. TRBV21-1 corresponds to a pseudogene. The CDR3 has 15 residues. The CDR3 nucleotides read TGTGCCAGCAGCAGCCGACAGGGGGAGACAGATACGCAGTATTTT. It is translated as CASSSRQGETDTQYF.

The chain joins TRBV9 to TRBJ1-5; no clear D gene. The length of the CDR3 is 14 residues. Trimming took off 3 bases at V and 1 base at J, with 8 bases between the two ends. Per the germline V gene, CDR1 is SGDLS and CDR2 is YYNGEE. The CDR3 DNA reads as TGTGCCAGCAGCGGGACCACCAGCAATCAGCCCCAGCATTTT. It codes for CASSGTTSNQPQHF.

The chain couples TRBV27 to TRBJ2-1; the match to TRBD2 covers 8 bases. The junction had 12 bases not matched to a gene; V was cut back by 6 bases and J by 5 bases. The CDR3 runs to 16 residues. CDR1 and CDR2 from the germline V gene are MNHEY and SMNVEV (reference sequence). The CDR3 nucleotides read TGTGCCAGCAGCTCCCCGCGGGGGGCCAAAAACAATGAGCAGTTCTTC. Translated, it gives CASSSPRGAKNNEQFF.

This sequence joins TRBV7-2 and TRBJ2-1; D remains unclear. The V end was cut by 3 bases, the J end by 9 bases, with 12 bases between. Germline V gives CDR1 SGHTA, CDR2 FQGNSA. There are 13 residues in the CDR3. The CDR3 bases are TGTGCCAGCAGCTTGCACCGTCCCAGTGAGCAGTTCTTC. Amino acids: CASSLHRPSEQFF.

This clone was recorded once. Other DNA sequences in this specimen translate into the identical CDR3. The rearrangement joins TRBV5-1 to TRBJ2-7; tentatively, D is TRBD1 or TRBD2 (5 bases each). The V end was cut by 0 bases, the J end by 2 bases, with 9 bases between. The CDR3 spans 14 residues. CDR1 and CDR2 (germline): SGHRS, YFSETQ. CDR3 sequence (DNA): TGCGCCAGCAGCTTGGGGGGACGGGCCTACGAGCAGTACTTC. Encoded protein: CASSLGGRAYEQYF.

This clone appeared once. The chain uses TRBV5-1 and TRBJ2-3; possibly TRBD1 or TRBD2 for D (5 bases each). Germline CDR1 and CDR2: SGHRS and YFSETQ. The CDR3 has 14 residues. The ends were cut back, 7 bases at V and 1 base at J, with 13 bases in the middle. The CDR3: CASSLLGGTDTQYF. Here the CDR3 DNA reads TGCGCCAGCTCCCTGCTGGGGGGCACAGATACGCAGTATTTT.

This chain links TRBV5-1 with TRBJ2-5; D ambiguous. The ends were cut back, 0 bases at V and 1 base at J, with 7 bases in the middle. The CDR3 extends over 14 amino acids. The germline V gene has CDR1 SGHRS and CDR2 YFSETQ. In nucleotides, the CDR3 is TGCGCCAGCAGCTTGGTGGCAGCCCAAGAGACCCAGTACTTC. As protein: CASSLVAAQETQYF.

CDR3 loop: CASSLSEGQGIYEKLFF. The CDR3 DNA reads as TGTGCCAGCAGTTTATCTGAAGGGCAGGGTATTTATGAAAAACTGTTTTTT. The V gene is TRBV28, the J gene TRBJ1-4; D might be TRBD1 (5 bases). V lost 1 base and J 6 bases, leaving 18 bases between the germline ends. The CDR3 has 17 residues. From germline, CDR1 is MDHEN and CDR2 SYDVKM.